The sequence of this TCR beta chain was determined in a study of tissue T cells after allogeneic stem cell transplantation. The table came from immunoSEQ multiplex PCR; TCRdb's copy has only in-frame clones and leaves some out. The sample holds tens of thousands of clones, roughly 90% seen once. Study-wide results and caveats: Tissue-detected TCR repertoire was only partly captured by blood and spleen T cells. Anatomically similar tissues had similar TCR repertoires within each patient.

As concerns this clone: Its antigen is as yet unknown.

Germline assignment: CDR1 SGHRS and CDR2 YFSETQ. The CDR3 has 15 amino acids. V was clipped by 5 bases and J by 4 bases; unmatched bases: 9. This specimen was blood, taken before transplantation. The J gene is TRBJ2-1, the V gene TRBV5-1; TRBD2 matches 7 bases. The TCR comes from a woman aged 35-75 years who later had graft-versus-host disease after an allogeneic stem cell transplant. CDR3: CASRLLASGYNEQFF. CDR3 DNA sequence: TGCGCCAGCAGGCTTTTGGCTAGCGGTTACAATGAGCAGTTCTTC.